This TCR beta chain came from a study of shared clonotypes between healthy human individuals. Study-level findings and limits: Compared with clonotypes that all four donors shared, non-shared clonotypes had lower generation probabilities.

Concerning this clone: What it binds is unknown. The same CDR3 can be traced to other DNA sequences in this sample.

Clones were read by immunoSEQ multiplex PCR, and TCRdb kept only the in-frame ones, dropping some. The sample contains about 2.3 million clones, approximately 95% of which appear only once. Trimming left V 0 bases short and J 2 bases short, with 8 bases between. CDR3 length: 14 residues. Per germline, CDR1 SGHRS and CDR2 YFSETQ. The sample was naive CD4+ T cells from PBMCs. The subset: CD45RA+ positively selected. The sequence derives from a man between 18 and 29 years old in good health. Some clones in this sample may be carry-over from other donors' samples. This sequence joins TRBV5-1 and TRBJ1-1; unclear D gene. CDR3 sequence (DNA): TGCGCCAGCAGCTTGGAAGGCAGCAACACTGAAGCTTTCTTT. Encoded protein: CASSLEGSNTEAFF.